This TCR beta chain originates from a study of identifying expanded T cells in peripheral blood. Broader study findings: Across healthy donors, higher total template counts meant significantly greater approximately two-week count variance.

As regards this clone: Antigen unknown.

Healthy donors had no documented immune events, such as infections, while sampled. Assay: immunoSEQ multiplex PCR; the TCRdb copy retains only in-frame clones and omits some. This sample has about 100,000 clones, with approximately 88% found just once. From germline, CDR1 is SGHRS and CDR2 YFSETQ. This CDR3 comprises 12 residues. Trimming removed 4 bases at V and 1 base at J, with 5 bases between. Sequences were obtained from blood. This chain connects TRBV5-1 to TRBJ2-5; no clear D gene. This TCR came from a person between 18 and 69 years old in good health. As DNA, the CDR3 is TGCGCCAGCAGCCGGACCCAAGAGACCCAGTACTTC. Translation gives CASSRTQETQYF.